These 10 T cell receptor beta chains share one sample of origin, sequenced in a study of cytomegalovirus exposure and HLA in healthy donors. PCR primers comprised 60 Vbeta and 13 Jbeta primers. The repertoire was sequenced with immunoSEQ multiplex PCR; TCRdb's copy has only in-frame clones and lacks some. Here the sample spans tens of thousands of clones, 60% to 80% being singletons. Sequencing was carried out using PBMCs. Source of these receptors: a woman aged 50 to 65 in good health and CMV-seropositive.

The chain uses TRBV29-1 and TRBJ1-1, with 7 bases identical to TRBD1. Germline values: CDR1 SQVTM, CDR2 ANQGSEA. The trim removed 4 bases at V and 1 base at J, leaving 6 bases unmatched. This CDR3 contains 14 residues. The CDR3 loop reads CSVAPSGGNTEAFF. CDR3 nucleotide sequence: TGCAGCGTTGCCCCCTCAGGGGGGAACACTGAAGCTTTCTTT.

This clone was seen a few times. The V gene is TRBV7-9, the J gene TRBJ1-1; D is unresolved. This CDR3 comprises 15 residues. V was clipped by 4 bases and J by 0 bases, with 12 bases between them. CDR1 and CDR2 (germline): SEHNR, FQNEAQ (reference sequence). CDR3 sequence: CASSSYGLLNTEAFF. CDR3 DNA sequence: TGTGCCAGCAGCTCATACGGTCTCCTGAACACTGAAGCTTTCTTT. The complete variable domain, with remaining parts taken from reference TRBV7-9 and TRBJ1-1, reads DTGVSQNPRHKITKRGQNVTFRCDPISEHNRLYWYRQTLGQGPEFLTYFQNEAQLEKSRLLSDRFSAERPKGSFSTLEIQRTEQGDSAMYLCASSSYGLLNTEAFFGQGTRLTVV.

Comments on this clone: The sample carries other DNA sequences with the same CDR3. The gene calls are TRBV28 and TRBJ1-2; a weak D match, TRBD1 (6 bases). V lost 3 bases, J lost 8 bases, and 13 bases lay in between. This CDR3 has 13 amino acids. CDR1 and CDR2 (germline): MDHEN, SYDVKM. The CDR3 DNA sequence: TGTGCCAGCAGTTTCTCGACAGGTGGAGGCTACACCTTC. Translation: CASSFSTGGGYTF.

This rearrangement joins TRBV27 to TRBJ1-2; TRBD1 aligns across 7 bases. The ends lost 4 bases at V and 1 base at J; junction bases unmatched: 6. Germline V gene sequence: CDR1 MNHEY, CDR2 SMNVEV (reference sequence). This CDR3 has 15 residues. CDR3 sequence: CASSSRDSFNYGYTF. CDR3 sequence (DNA): TGTGCCAGCAGTTCAAGGGACAGCTTTAACTATGGCTACACCTTC.

The V gene is TRBV30, the J gene TRBJ1-2; D not resolved. This CDR3 contains 14 residues. Germline CDR1 and CDR2: GTSNPN and SVGIG (reference sequence). Trimming took 4 bases from V and 3 from J, leaving 15 bases between them. The CDR3 loop is CAWIRFDTDYGYTF. The DNA for the CDR3 is TGTGCCTGGATTCGGTTTGACACGGACTATGGCTACACCTTC.

CDR3 protein: CASSLALALLSYNEQFF. CDR3 nucleotide sequence: TGTGCCAGCAGCTTAGCTCTAGCGCTATTATCCTACAATGAGCAGTTCTTC. The chain has TRBV7-9 and TRBJ2-1; D may be TRBD2 (6 bases). In germline, CDR1 is SEHNR, CDR2 FQNEAQ (reference sequence). Between the trimmed V and J ends, which lost 0 bases and 1 base, there was a span of 13 bases. CDR3 size: 17 residues. Complete variable domain (other parts from reference TRBV7-9 and TRBJ2-1): DTGVSQNPRHKITKRGQNVTFRCDPISEHNRLYWYRQTLGQGPEFLTYFQNEAQLEKSRLLSDRFSAERPKGSFSTLEIQRTEQGDSAMYLCASSLALALLSYNEQFFGPGTRLTVL.

The chain employs TRBV29-1 and TRBJ2-3; TRBD2 is a possible D gene (5 bases). Trimming stripped 7 bases from V and 4 bases from J, with 24 bases between. Per the germline V gene, CDR1 is SQVTM and CDR2 is ANQGSEA. This CDR3 is built from 16 residues. CDR3 bases: TGCAGCGCCCGAGGGTTAGCGACCGAAGGCGCAGATACGCAGTATTTT. Its protein is CSARGLATEGADTQYF.

The chain is built from TRBV28 and TRBJ2-4, with 10 positions matching TRBD1. Unmatched junction bases numbered 6, after V lost 4 bases and J lost 6 bases. The length of the CDR3 is 15 residues. The germline gives CDR1 MDHEN, CDR2 SYDVKM. Here the CDR3 reads CASSSGGTGANIQYF. Written as DNA, the CDR3 is TGTGCCAGCAGTTCGGGGGGGACAGGGGCAAACATTCAGTACTTC.

The V and J genes are TRBV10-3 and TRBJ1-2; a weak D match, TRBD1 (6 bases). V was trimmed by 6 bases and J by 2 bases, leaving 22 bases between them. CDR1 and CDR2 from the germline V gene are ENHRY and SYGVKD. This CDR3 is 17 amino acids long. The CDR3, as DNA: TGTGCCATCAGAAAGACAGGCGGACCCGCTGTGAACTATGGCTACACCTTC. This encodes CAIRKTGGPAVNYGYTF.

The chain employs TRBV4-1 and TRBJ2-1; tentatively, D is TRBD1 (6 bases). The CDR3 covers 14 residues. Looked up from germline, CDR1 is MGHRA and CDR2 is YSYEKL. V lost 5 bases to trimming and J lost 6 bases, with 14 bases between them. The CDR3 region is CASSRRDNGNEQFF. CDR3 DNA: TGCGCCAGCAGCAGACGGGACAACGGCAATGAGCAGTTCTTC.